This TCR beta chain was documented in a study of CD8+ T cells in alopecia areata. Study-wide background: Oral tofacitinib, 5 to 10 mg twice daily, was given in an open-label trial. A 6-month off-drug phase came after tofacitinib, which had lasted 6 to 18 months.

Trimming cost V 1 base and J 4 bases, with 9 bases left between them. This CDR3 comprises 14 residues. Germline loops: CDR1 SGHTA, CDR2 FQGNSA. RNA, once extracted, was reverse transcribed into cDNA for use as the sequencing template. Repertoires were generated with immunoSEQ multiplex PCR, while TCRdb's copy carries only in-frame clones and drops some. The table has 100,000 to 150,000 clones, about 47% seen once; the top ten hold roughly 20%. This receptor was identified in a human donor with alopecia areata. V gene TRBV7-2 combines with J gene TRBJ2-3, with D perhaps assigned TRBD1 or TRBD2 (6 bases each). Material: CD8+ T cells sorted from blood, obtained at week 0. CDR3 loop: CASSLVRGADTQYF. DNA of the CDR3: TGTGCCAGCAGCTTAGTGAGGGGGGCAGATACGCAGTATTTT.